This T cell receptor (beta chain) was documented in a study of cytomegalovirus exposure and HLA in healthy donors. Whole-study findings and limits: In a later analysis, TCR beta V- and J-gene trimming was associated with a missense DCLRE1C variant.

13 Jbeta primers and 60 Vbeta primers were used for the PCR. Produced via immunoSEQ multiplex PCR; TCRdb's table is partial and in-frame only. The table records about 160,000 clones, 82% of them present only once. This CDR3 is built from 14 residues. The V gene's germline CDR1 is LGHNT and CDR2 FRNRAP. Germline trimming cut 2 bases from V and 8 bases from J; bases unmatched to any gene: 3. Worth noting for this clone: Antigen unknown.

The sequencing sample was made of PBMCs. V gene TRBV12-5 combines with J gene TRBJ2-1; 10 nucleotides agree with TRBD2. This receptor was identified in a girl aged 10-17 years in good health and CMV-seropositive. The CDR3 loop is CASGLSGGADEQFF. The CDR3 nucleotides are TGTGCTAGTGGTTTGAGCGGGGGGGCCGATGAGCAGTTCTTC.